Below, one TCR beta chain is given with its context. No antigen is known for it. The sample is drawn from a study of response to subunit inactivated influenza vaccine. Per germline, CDR1 SGHVS and CDR2 FNYEAQ. CDR3 size: 18 residues. J gave up 6 bases and V 3 bases, and 18 bases lay outside the gene matches. TCRdb used MiXCR to reprocess the RT-PCR reads, holding one entry per CDR3 protein. This sample carries approximately 530,000 distinct CDR3 sequences, less than 10% of them seen once, and the ten largest clones take 10% to 15%. The study, taken as a whole, reports: Few new T cells, the authors suggested, are recruited by each seasonal influenza vaccination.

The clonotype comes from a man between 50 and 75 years old who received an inactivated influenza vaccine. The sequencing used PBMCs from blood, collected roughly 24 months after vaccination. The V gene is TRBV7-6, the J gene TRBJ2-3, with 7 bases aligning to TRBD2. The CDR3 nucleotides are TGTGCCAGCAGCTTCCGACCGCCCGGACTAGATCTTTGGGATACGCAGTATTTT. This sequence encodes CASSFRPPGLDLWDTQYF.